The present entry profiles one T cell receptor beta chain with its context. Its antigen is not known. The sample comes from a study of shared clonotypes between healthy human individuals. General study findings and limits: Exclusively blood specimens were collected; tissue repertoires likely differ. Of the naive CD4 clonotypes, around 4.8% were shared across several donors. The small donor group covered limited genetic and exposure diversity.

Germline V gene data show CDR1 as MNHNY and CDR2 as SVGAGI (reference sequence). CDR3 size: 15 residues. Trimming stripped 5 bases from V and 4 bases from J, with 15 bases between. Using immunoSEQ multiplex PCR, the repertoire was profiled, and TCRdb retains in-frame clones only, with some absent. This sample has around 2.1 million clones; approximately 94% occur once, and the top ten carry more than 0.1%. This chain uses TRBV6-6 with TRBJ1-5, with TRBD1 as a possible D gene (6 bases). The clonotype was recovered from a man aged 18 to 29 in good health. Sequencing used naive CD4+ T cells sorted from blood. Specified subset: CD45RA+ positively selected. The CDR3 DNA follows: TGTGCCAGCAGTCTCGGGGGGCCTGGTAATCAGCCCCAGCATTTT. It specifies CASSLGGPGNQPQHF.